This T cell receptor (beta chain) emerged from a study of shared clonotypes between healthy human individuals. Across the study: Per donor, CD8 memory used one plate, CD8 naive used two, CD4 memory used three and CD4 naive used three. Study observations and caveats: In several donors, around 5% of naive CD4 clonotypes appeared in common. Clonotype sharing among the donors was expected to vary with sequencing depth.

Sequencing was performed with immunoSEQ multiplex PCR; in TCRdb, only in-frame clones are kept and a portion is missing. The sample includes millions of clones, roughly nine tenths of them seen just once. Germline CDR1 and CDR2: SGHTA and FQGNSA. The trim removed 5 bases at V and 8 bases at J, leaving 8 bases unmatched. The CDR3 runs 15 residues. Naive CD4+ cells were CD45RA-selected; the remaining cells were memory. As for this clone: Its target is not known.

This clonotype was obtained from a man aged 18 to 29 in good health. This rearrangement joins TRBV7-2 to TRBJ1-4; 10 bases align to TRBD1. The source material was naive CD4+ T cells sorted from blood. Indicated subset: CD45RA+ positively selected. The CDR3 reads CASSGQTGGREKLFF. The CDR3 DNA reads as TGTGCCAGCAGCGGACAGACAGGGGGCCGCGAAAAACTGTTTTTT.